This entry lists 23 T cell receptor beta chains sequenced from one sample in a study of T cell repertoires in cytomegalovirus infection. TCRdb analysed the reads with MiXCR anew, one entry per CDR3 protein. The sample shows roughly 630,000 distinct CDR3 sequences, more than 20% of them seen only once. Sequences were obtained from CD8+ T cells from PBMCs. Receptor source: a human donor in good health (CMV status not recorded). Some clones in this sample may be carry-over from other donors' samples.

The chain couples TRBV25-1 to TRBJ2-2; tentative D call: TRBD1 (6 bases). The V and J ends lost 2 bases and 1 base respectively, with 11 bases between them. The CDR3 spans 16 residues. In germline, CDR1 is MGHDK, CDR2 SYGVNS. DNA for the CDR3: TGTGCCAGCAGTGAAGGTCGGACAGAGAACACCGGGGAGCTGTTTTTT. Its translation: CASSEGRTENTGELFF. The full variable domain, rest sourced from reference TRBV25-1 and TRBJ2-2, is EADIYQTPRYLVIGTGKKITLECSQTMGHDKMYWYQQDPGMELHLIHYSYGVNSTEKGDLSSESTVSRIRTEHFPLTLESARPSHTSQYLCASSEGRTENTGELFFGEGSRLTVL.

The rearrangement joins TRBV7-9 to TRBJ2-1; 8 bases fit TRBD2. With 8 bases clipped from V and 6 bases from J, the junction kept 6 bases outside the gene matches. Germline assignment: CDR1 SEHNR and CDR2 FQNEAQ (reference sequence). This CDR3 region has 13 residues. In DNA, the CDR3 is TGTGCCAGCCCTAGCGGGCTGGGCAATGAGCAGTTCTTC. It translates to CASPSGLGNEQFF.

This clonotype turned up a few times. The rearrangement joins TRBV7-9 to TRBJ2-1, with TRBD2 matching over 8 bases. Looked up from germline, CDR1 is SEHNR and CDR2 is FQNEAQ (reference sequence). CDR3 size: 16 residues. J gave up 5 bases and V 6 bases, and 12 bases lay outside the gene matches. The CDR3 sequence is CASRLDGTSRHNEQFF. The CDR3 DNA sequence: TGTGCCAGCAGACTAGACGGGACTAGTCGCCACAATGAGCAGTTCTTC.

V gene TRBV20-1 combines with J gene TRBJ2-7; the D call may be TRBD1 or TRBD2 (5 bases each). Looked up from germline, CDR1 is DFQATT and CDR2 is SNEGSKA (reference sequence). The CDR3 contains 13 residues. Trimming removed 6 bases from V and 5 bases from J, with 17 bases in between. The CDR3 DNA sequence: TGCAGTGCCCTAAAGCTGGGGGTCGACGAGCAGTACTTC. Its protein is CSALKLGVDEQYF.

As for this clonotype: One junction end disagrees with the germline gene, perhaps due to a read error. The CDR3 DNA follows: TGTGCCAGCAGTGCCAGTGGACAGGGCTTCTCTGGGGCCAACGTCCCGACTTTC. It translates to CASSASGQGFSGANVPTF. The chain has TRBV6-2 or TRBV6-3 and TRBJ2-6, with 8 bases aligning to TRBD1. Per the germline V gene, CDR1 is MNHEY and CDR2 is SVGEGT. The CDR3 consists of 18 residues.

J is TRBJ2-7 and V is TRBV5-8; 8 bases align to TRBD2. CDR1 SGHTS and CDR2 YDEGEE come from the germline V gene. The trim removed 4 bases at V and 1 base at J, leaving 7 bases unmatched. The CDR3 is 15 residues long. CDR3 in amino acids: CASSPWTSLSYEQYF. The CDR3, as DNA: TGTGCCAGCAGCCCCTGGACTAGCCTATCCTACGAGCAGTACTTC.

The rearrangement links TRBV2 to TRBJ2-7; possible D gene TRBD1, 6 bases. Germline V CDR1 and CDR2: SNHLY, FYNNEI. With 3 bases removed from V and 7 bases from J, the gap between germline ends came to 13 bases. The CDR3 spans 13 residues. In nucleotides, the CDR3 is TGTGCCAGCAGTGATTGGGCAGGGGAAGAGCAGTACTTC. The encoded protein is CASSDWAGEEQYF.

A few counts support this clonotype. This rearrangement joins TRBV28 to TRBJ2-1; weak D call: TRBD2 (5 bases). CDR1 MDHEN and CDR2 SYDVKM come from the germline V gene. The CDR3 consists of 17 residues. Trimming pared 6 bases from V and 1 base from J, leaving 19 bases between. The CDR3 sequence is CASSPPIILVSYNEQFF. For the CDR3, the DNA is TGTGCCAGCAGCCCTCCCATTATACTAGTTTCCTACAATGAGCAGTTCTTC.

The chain carries TRBV19 and TRBJ1-1; D possibly corresponds to TRBD1 (6 bases). V gave up 2 bases and J gave up 1 base, with 11 bases separating them. Germline V gives CDR1 LNHDA, CDR2 SQIVND (reference sequence). The CDR3 has 15 residues. CDR3 in amino acids: CASSIPGAPNTEAFF. The CDR3 coding sequence is TGTGCCAGTAGTATACCGGGGGCCCCGAACACTGAAGCTTTCTTT.

This clonotype was detected only a few times. The chain uses TRBV6-2 or TRBV6-3 and TRBJ1-2; the match to TRBD1 covers 7 bases. V lost 0 bases, J lost 6 bases, and 4 bases stayed unmatched. The germline gives CDR1 MNHEY, CDR2 SVGEGT. This CDR3 contains 14 residues. CDR3 sequence reads: CASSYSLDRDGYTF. The CDR3, as DNA: TGTGCCAGCAGTTACTCCCTCGACAGGGATGGCTACACCTTC.

This clonotype was seen ten or more times. The chain links TRBV28 to TRBJ2-2; TRBD1 matches 7 bases. Germline CDR1 is MDHEN and CDR2 is SYDVKM. This CDR3 is 16 amino acids long. V lost 6 bases to trimming and J lost 0 bases; unmatched junction nucleotides: 7. CDR3 residues: CASRGTEQANTGELFF. CDR3 bases: TGTGCCAGCAGGGGGACAGAGCAAGCGAACACCGGGGAGCTGTTTTTT.

The chain has TRBV7-3 and TRBJ2-2; D remains ambiguous. The V gene lost 1 base and the J gene lost 1 base, with 13 bases spanning the gap. This CDR3 contains 17 residues. CDR1 SGHTA and CDR2 FQGTGA come from the germline V gene. The CDR3 bases are TGTGCCAGCAGCTTAAGGCCTATCCCCGGGAACACCGGGGAGCTGTTTTTT. It codes for CASSLRPIPGNTGELFF.

This rearrangement joins TRBV29-1 to TRBJ2-7, with unresolved D. Germline CDR1 SQVTM, CDR2 ANQGSEA. V lost 3 bases, J lost 0 bases, and 12 bases lay in between. The CDR3 totals 14 residues. CDR3 nucleotides: TGCAGCGTTGAGGTAGCTGAGAGCTCCTACGAGCAGTACTTC. Amino acid sequence: CSVEVAESSYEQYF.

The CDR3 spells CASSQDSPGQLNTEAFF. The CDR3 region has the DNA TGCGCCAGCAGCCAAGATTCACCGGGACAGCTGAACACTGAAGCTTTCTTT. V and J are TRBV4-3 and TRBJ1-1; 7 bases line up with TRBD1. Looked up from germline, CDR1 is LGHNA and CDR2 is YSLEER. Losses at the gene ends were 0 bases for V and 0 bases for J; bases not matched to a gene: 7. This CDR3 has 17 residues.

V usage is TRBV29-1 and J usage is TRBJ2-2, with D perhaps assigned TRBD1 or TRBD2 (5 bases each). V gave up 6 bases and J gave up 7 bases, with 12 bases separating them. Germline-derived CDR1 and CDR2 are SQVTM and ANQGSEA. The CDR3 has 12 residues. CDR3: CSVPSGGGELFF. CDR3 in DNA: TGCAGCGTCCCAAGTGGGGGCGGGGAGCTGTTTTTT.

V and J are TRBV6-2 or TRBV6-3 and TRBJ1-5; 7 positions agree with TRBD1. V lost 6 bases and J lost 8; bases outside the gene matches: 10. This CDR3 contains 14 residues. Germline V lookup: CDR1 MNHEY, CDR2 SVGEGT. This chain's CDR3 is CASSHPTGSEPQHF. CDR3 nucleotide sequence: TGTGCCAGCAGCCATCCGACAGGGTCAGAGCCCCAGCATTTT.

The chain uses TRBV28 and TRBJ1-1; D gene ambiguous. This CDR3 spans 11 amino acids. Germline values: CDR1 MDHEN, CDR2 SYDVKM. V lost 7 bases, J lost 7 bases, and 10 bases lay in between. The CDR3, as DNA: TGTGCCAGCATTCACGACCTTGAAGCTTTCTTT. It specifies CASIHDLEAFF.

This clonotype was detected ten times or more. This chain uses TRBV6-2 or TRBV6-3 with TRBJ2-3; D unresolved. Between the trimmed V and J ends, which lost 5 bases and 4 bases, there was a span of 10 bases. From germline, CDR1 is MNHEY and CDR2 SVGEGT. The CDR3 runs 13 residues. The CDR3 DNA reads as TGTGCCAGCAGTCCCTTCGCCCCAGATACGCAGTATTTT. As protein: CASSPFAPDTQYF.

This clonotype was detected a few times. The gene calls are TRBV7-6 and TRBJ2-7; a possible D gene is TRBD2 (5 bases). This CDR3 contains 13 residues. Germline V gene sequence: CDR1 SGHVS, CDR2 FNYEAQ. V was clipped by 1 base and J by 4 bases, with 8 bases between them. CDR3 sequence reads: CASSLERPYEQYF. The CDR3 bases are TGTGCCAGCAGCTTAGAGCGGCCATACGAGCAGTACTTC. Full variable domain (missing parts from reference TRBV7-6 and TRBJ2-7): GAGVSQSPRYKVTKRGQDVALRCDPISGHVSLYWYRQALGQGPEFLTYFNYEAQQDKSGLPNDRFSAERPEGSISTLTIQRTEQRDSAMYRCASSLERPYEQYFGPGTRLTVT.

This clonotype was seen at least ten times. The chain combines TRBV28 with TRBJ2-2; D gene unclear. This CDR3 comprises 13 residues. The ends were cut back, 7 bases at V and 1 base at J, with 7 bases in the middle. Germline assignment: CDR1 MDHEN and CDR2 SYDVKM. The CDR3 sequence is CASNLWNTGELFF. As DNA, the CDR3 is TGTGCCAGCAATCTTTGGAACACCGGGGAGCTGTTTTTT.

This chain connects TRBV10-3 to TRBJ2-1, with 7 bases that match TRBD1. The junction had 11 bases not matched to a gene; V was cut back by 8 bases and J by 10 bases. This CDR3 spans 13 amino acids. Germline V lookup: CDR1 ENHRY, CDR2 SYGVKD. Here the CDR3 DNA reads TGTGCCATCCTCCGGGACAGCAGGGGGGAGCAGTTCTTC. Translation gives CAILRDSRGEQFF.

This clonotype was seen at least ten times. The junction departs from the called germline gene at one end, perhaps through a read error. The gene calls are TRBV7-6 and TRBJ1-2, with TRBD1 matching over 8 bases. Looked up from germline, CDR1 is SGHVS and CDR2 is FNYEAQ. This CDR3 is built from 14 residues. This CDR3 is CASTPDRALYGYTF. As DNA, the CDR3 is TGTGCGAGCACTCCGGACAGGGCCCTCTATGGCTACACCTTC.

The rearrangement joins TRBV28 to TRBJ2-5, with 7 bases matching TRBD1. Germline lookup yields CDR1 MDHEN and CDR2 SYDVKM. Losses at the gene ends were 5 bases for V and 1 base for J; bases not matched to a gene: 4. The CDR3 contains 14 residues. The CDR3 DNA sequence: TGTGCCAGCAGTAACAGGGGCTTCCAAGAGACCCAGTACTTC. Translation gives CASSNRGFQETQYF.